The clone carrying this T cell receptor (beta chain) was seen a handful of times. Its antigen remains unknown. The data belong to a study of beta chain features in type 1 diabetes. Study background: There was similarity between patients and healthy donors in age, gender and cell yields. Study-level results: Within patients, naive, central memory and Treg TCRB repertoires seemed more similar than within healthy donors. All four CD4+ subsets of Type 1 diabetes patients contained TCRB CDR3s that were moderately but significantly shorter.

Central memory, naive, regulatory and stem cell-like memory CD4+ cells were sorted by CD45RO/CCR7/CD25/CD127/CD95/CD27. The study reverse transcribed the entire isolated RNA, so it sequenced expressed TCRB transcripts. For naive, central memory and regulatory T cell samples, reads averaged approximately 3.6 million. Assay: immunoSEQ multiplex PCR; the TCRdb copy retains only in-frame clones and omits some. The sample consists of about 340,000 clones, roughly 9% of them appearing once. CDR3 length: 14 residues. V was pared by 5 bases and J by 6 bases, with 6 bases of the junction left unmatched. The germline gives CDR1 MNHEY, CDR2 SMNVEV (reference sequence).

V and J are TRBV27 and TRBJ2-7, with TRBD1 matching 11 bases. Sequences were obtained from central memory CD4+ T cells from blood. This TCR came from a man aged 25-45 years with type 1 diabetes. The chain's CDR3 is CASSAWDRGGEQYF. CDR3 coding DNA: TGTGCCAGCAGTGCTTGGGACAGGGGGGGCGAGCAGTACTTC.